The 14 T cell receptor beta chains reported below all come from one sample, sequenced in a study of blood T cells in healthy people across ages. Using a J-beta primer mix together with a sample-barcoded 5' primer, a second PCR was run for roughly 7 to 12 cycles. TCRdb fed the 5' RACE reads into MiXCR, producing one record per CDR3 protein. The top ten hold under 35% of the sample, which has hundreds of thousands of distinct CDR3 sequences, 49% seen once. The material sequenced was blood. The source is a woman between 55 and 75 years old in good health.

The rearrangement uses TRBV12-3 or TRBV12-4 and TRBJ1-6, with D unclear. V was clipped by 6 bases and J by 7 bases, with 4 bases between them. The CDR3 has 11 residues. CDR3 protein: CASRGNSPLHF. The CDR3 bases are TGTGCCAGCAGAGGGAATTCACCCCTCCACTTT.

The chain employs TRBV18 and TRBJ1-5, with D perhaps TRBD1 (5 bases). V was cut by 0 bases and J by 4 bases, with 13 bases left in between. CDR3 length: 16 amino acids. Germline V gene lookup returns CDR1 KGHSH and CDR2 LQKENI. The CDR3 loop reads CASSPPEGGGNQPQHF. As DNA, the CDR3 is TGTGCCAGCTCACCACCCGAAGGCGGGGGGAATCAGCCCCAGCATTTT.

The chain combines TRBV20-1 with TRBJ1-1; weak D call: TRBD1 (6 bases). The CDR3 has 13 amino acids. The V gene's germline CDR1 is DFQATT and CDR2 SNEGSKA (reference sequence). Trimming left V 3 bases short and J 3 bases short, with 11 bases between. The CDR3 is CSARRGGDTEAFF. Written as DNA, the CDR3 is TGCAGTGCTAGGAGGGGGGGGGACACTGAAGCTTTCTTT.

The chain employs TRBV15 and TRBJ2-1; D not resolved. The CDR3 contains 16 residues. Germline CDR1 LNHNV, CDR2 YYDKDF (reference sequence). The V end lost 1 base, the J end lost 1 base, and 11 bases lay between the germline ends. The CDR3 region has the DNA TGTGCCACCAGCAGAGGGTCGAGTCTATCCTACAATGAGCAGTTCTTC. This translates into CATSRGSSLSYNEQFF. Using reference TRBV15 and TRBJ2-1 for the parts outside the CDR3, the full variable domain is DAMVIQNPRYQVTQFGKPVTLSCSQTLNHNVMYWYQQKSSQAPKLLFHYYDKDFNNEADTPDNFQSRRPNTSFCFLDIRSPGLGDTAMYLCATSRGSSLSYNEQFFGPGTRLTVL.

The chain uses TRBV2 and TRBJ2-1, with 12 positions matching TRBD2. The CDR3 extends over 15 amino acids. Germline-derived CDR1 and CDR2 are SNHLY and FYNNEI. Trimming removed 6 bases from V and 4 bases from J; junction bases left unmatched: 4. For the CDR3, the DNA is TGTGCCAGCAGACCTAGCGGGAGGGCTTACAATGAGCAGTTCTTC. Translation: CASRPSGRAYNEQFF.

The chain combines TRBV7-9 with TRBJ1-2; D might be TRBD1 (5 bases). V lost 3 bases and J 5 bases, leaving 13 bases between the germline ends. Per the germline V gene, CDR1 is SEHNR and CDR2 is FQNEAQ (reference sequence). This CDR3 region has 14 residues. This CDR3 is CASSFGGSGYGYTF. In DNA form, the CDR3 reads TGTGCCAGCAGCTTCGGGGGTAGTGGGTATGGCTACACCTTC.

Of note for this clonotype: Compared with germline, one end of the junction differs, possibly owing to a read error. The V gene is TRBV2, the J gene TRBJ2-1; 9 bases line up with TRBD1. The CDR3 spans 15 residues. Germline assignment: CDR1 SNHLY and CDR2 FYNNEI. CDR3 sequence reads: CASSDPGTGPNGQFF. CDR3 DNA sequence: TGTGCCAGCAGTGACCCTGGGACAGGGCCCAATGGGCAGTTCTTC.

This clonotype was found once. Here the CDR3 omits its conserved ending phenylalanine or tryptophan, so a read error is the likely source. V and J are TRBV20-1 and TRBJ2-1; D unclear. Germline CDR1 DFQATT, CDR2 SNEGSKA (reference sequence). This CDR3 comprises 14 residues. Here the CDR3 DNA reads TGCAGCCCCAAAGGTGGGGTCCCCGGGAATGAGCAGTTCTTG. Translating it yields CSPKGGVPGNEQFL.

The V and J genes are TRBV10-3 and TRBJ1-5; D remains ambiguous. Germline-derived CDR1 and CDR2 are ENHRY and SYGVKD. V gave up 3 bases and J gave up 2 bases, with 11 bases separating them. The length of the CDR3 is 15 residues. The CDR3 reads CAISDPDGRNQPQHF. The DNA of the CDR3 is TGTGCCATCAGTGACCCGGACGGTCGCAATCAGCCCCAGCATTTT.

This clonotype was observed a few times. This chain connects TRBV5-1 to TRBJ2-1; D is possibly TRBD2 (6 bases). CDR3 length: 16 residues. Deletions cut 1 base from V and 2 bases from J, with 13 bases between. Per the germline V gene, CDR1 is SGHRS and CDR2 is YFSETQ. The CDR3 nucleotides are TGCGCCAGCAGCTTGATTGTAGCGGCAGCCTACAATGAGCAGTTCTTC. Translating it yields CASSLIVAAAYNEQFF.

This chain connects TRBV27 to TRBJ2-1; 8 bases agree with TRBD2. The germline V gene encodes CDR1 MNHEY and CDR2 SMNVEV (reference sequence). V trimming: 3 bases; J trimming: 7 bases; junction bases outside the gene matches: 8. CDR3 length equals 15 residues. In DNA, the CDR3 is TGTGCCAGCAGTTTCGCCGCCTTAGCGGGAAATGAGCAGTTCTTC. Protein: CASSFAALAGNEQFF.

This clonotype came up many times. V is TRBV2 and J is TRBJ2-7, with 9 bases matching TRBD2. The length of the CDR3 is 14 residues. CDR1 is SNHLY and CDR2 is FYNNEI in the germline V gene. The junction had 7 bases not matched to a gene; V was cut back by 8 bases and J by 2 bases. The CDR3 DNA is TGTGCCAGCTTAGAGACTAGCGGAACCTACGAGCAGTACTTC. It is translated as CASLETSGTYEQYF.

This clonotype was found a few times. The V and J genes are TRBV6-2 or TRBV6-3 and TRBJ1-2; no firm D call. Germline lookup yields CDR1 MNHEY and CDR2 SVGEGT. The CDR3 covers 13 residues. The V and J ends lost 5 bases and 5 bases respectively, with 12 bases between them. The CDR3, as DNA: TGTGCCAGCAGTATTTCCCCGGGATATGGCTACACCTTC. Its protein product is CASSISPGYGYTF.

This clonotype was found many times. The rearrangement links TRBV6-2 or TRBV6-3 to TRBJ2-1; no firm D call. CDR3 size: 13 residues. V gave up 2 bases and J gave up 6 bases, with 8 bases separating them. Germline CDR1 is MNHEY and CDR2 is SVGEGT. CDR3 region: CASSYLRTNEQFF. For the CDR3, the DNA is TGTGCCAGCAGTTACCTTCGAACCAATGAGCAGTTCTTC.